Each of the 32 T cell receptor beta chains below was sequenced from the same sample in a study of blood T cell repertoires in COVID-19. TCRdb's table, derived via immunoSEQ multiplex PCR, lists solely in-frame clones and lacks some. The repertoire holds fewer than 250,000 clones, with approximately 90% as singletons. Sequencing used PBMCs or T cells enriched from blood (not recorded which). The receptors shown here come from a woman aged 25 to 39 with acute COVID-19.

This chain joins TRBV20-1 and TRBJ2-3; TRBD2 aligns across 9 bases. This CDR3 has 15 amino acids. Germline V gene sequence: CDR1 DFQATT, CDR2 SNEGSKA (reference sequence). V was pared by 3 bases and J by 5 bases, with 9 bases of the junction left unmatched. CDR3 sequence reads: CSASRGGGAKDTQYF. In nucleotides, the CDR3 is TGCAGTGCTAGTAGGGGCGGGGGGGCCAAAGATACGCAGTATTTT.

J is TRBJ1-2 and V is TRBV27; TRBD1 matches at 8 bases. Germline assignment: CDR1 MNHEY and CDR2 SMNVEV (reference sequence). The CDR3 consists of 14 residues. The J segment lost 4 bases and the V segment lost 7 bases, leaving 8 bases of the junction unmatched. DNA for the CDR3: TGTGCCAGCAACCAGGGGGCGCAGGCCTATGGCTACACCTTC. This translates into CASNQGAQAYGYTF.

This sequence joins TRBV3-1 (or the pseudogene TRBV3-2) and TRBJ2-1, with 11 bases that match TRBD2. Germline trimming cut 0 bases from V and 10 bases from J; bases unmatched to any gene: 8. The CDR3 runs 16 residues. From germline, CDR1 is LGHDT and CDR2 YNNKEL (reference sequence). The CDR3 DNA reads TGTGCCAGCAGCCAAGATGTGGTAGCGGGGGGGCGAGAGCAGTTCTTC. Amino acid sequence: CASSQDVVAGGREQFF.

The V call is TRBV7-8, the J call TRBJ1-2; D might be TRBD1 (6 bases). Germline V gene lookup returns CDR1 SGHVS and CDR2 FQNEAQ. This CDR3 contains 15 residues. V was clipped by 5 bases and J by 4 bases, with 17 bases between them. CDR3 coding DNA: TGTGCCAGCAGCCCTTTGAATACAGGGCCCTATGGCTACACCTTC. Amino acid sequence: CASSPLNTGPYGYTF.

J is TRBJ2-7 and V is TRBV10-2, with TRBD2 as a possible D gene (6 bases). V lost 7 bases, J lost 2 bases, and 9 bases lay in between. Germline loops: CDR1 WSHSY, CDR2 SAAADI. The CDR3 loop spans 12 amino acids. CDR3 nucleotides: TGCGCCAGCACGGGAGATGCCTACGAGCAGTACTTC. Its translation is CASTGDAYEQYF.

CDR3 region: CASSATGQGAGANVLTF. In DNA form, the CDR3 reads TGCGCCAGCAGCGCTACTGGACAGGGTGCTGGGGCCAACGTCCTGACTTTC. The gene calls are TRBV5-1 and TRBJ2-6, with TRBD1 matching over 8 bases. CDR3 length equals 17 residues. The V gene end was trimmed by 4 bases and the J gene end by 2 bases; junction bases not matched to a gene: 8. Germline V gene lookup returns CDR1 SGHRS and CDR2 YFSETQ.

The CDR3 DNA follows: TGCGCCAGCAGCTTGGCCCCGGGGAACTACGAGCAGTACTTC. It translates to CASSLAPGNYEQYF. The J gene is TRBJ2-7, the V gene TRBV5-1, with D perhaps TRBD2 (5 bases). V lost 0 bases and J 3 bases, leaving 10 bases between the germline ends. Germline CDR1 SGHRS, CDR2 YFSETQ. This CDR3 comprises 14 residues.

The rearrangement links TRBV19 to TRBJ1-5, with no clear D. The CDR3 loop spans 14 amino acids. The V end was cut by 5 bases, the J end by 3 bases, with 11 bases between. Germline V CDR1 and CDR2: LNHDA, SQIVND (reference sequence). CDR3 residues: CASSSGWANQPQHF. The CDR3 DNA is TGTGCCAGTAGTTCGGGGTGGGCCAATCAGCCCCAGCATTTT.

The CDR3 region is CASSKDRDNQPQHF. The CDR3 bases are TGTGCCAGCAGTAAGGACAGGGACAATCAGCCCCAGCATTTT. The chain employs TRBV6-5 and TRBJ1-5, with 8 bases identical to TRBD1. The J segment lost 3 bases and the V segment lost 5 bases, leaving 3 bases of the junction unmatched. Germline values: CDR1 MNHEY, CDR2 SVGAGI. The CDR3 consists of 14 residues.

The sample holds a few counts of this clone. The chain combines TRBV13 with TRBJ1-4, with D possibly being TRBD1 (5 bases). Trimming took 5 bases from V and 8 from J, leaving 12 bases between them. The CDR3 totals 13 residues. Per germline, CDR1 PRHDT and CDR2 FYEKMQ (reference sequence). In DNA form, the CDR3 reads TGTGCCAGCAGCCTAGTCGGGGGGGAAAAACTGTTTTTT. The encoded protein is CASSLVGGEKLFF.

The CDR3 sequence is CASSFWKEGNTGELFF. The CDR3 DNA reads TGTGCCAGCAGTTTCTGGAAGGAGGGGAACACCGGGGAGCTGTTTTTT. The genes are TRBV27 and TRBJ2-2; D possibly corresponds to TRBD2 (6 bases). Germline-derived CDR1 and CDR2 are MNHEY and SMNVEV (reference sequence). V gave up 3 bases and J gave up 1 base, with 12 bases separating them. This CDR3 contains 16 residues.

The chain joins TRBV7-2 to TRBJ2-3; perhaps TRBD2 as D (5 bases). Germline V lookup: CDR1 SGHTA, CDR2 FQGNSA. CDR3 length: 17 amino acids. V was trimmed by 5 bases and J by 0 bases, leaving 18 bases between them. This CDR3 is CASSLGGGDTSTDTQYF. As DNA, the CDR3 is TGTGCCAGCAGCCTCGGTGGAGGCGACACTAGCACAGATACGCAGTATTTT.

The gene calls are TRBV27 and TRBJ1-5; tentative D call: TRBD1 (5 bases). V gave up 1 base and J gave up 7 bases, with 14 bases separating them. CDR1 and CDR2 (germline): MNHEY, SMNVEV (reference sequence). This CDR3 has 15 amino acids. CDR3 loop: CASSLYSGGRQPQHF. The DNA for the CDR3 is TGTGCCAGCAGTTTATATTCGGGGGGACGACAGCCCCAGCATTTT.

The CDR3: CASSQAREDPLPDGYTF. CDR3 DNA: TGCGCCAGCAGCCAAGCCCGAGAGGATCCTCTACCAGATGGCTACACCTTC. This chain uses TRBV4-1 with TRBJ1-2, with D unresolved. Trimming pared 1 base from V and 6 bases from J, leaving 21 bases between. The germline V gene encodes CDR1 MGHRA and CDR2 YSYEKL. The CDR3 is 17 amino acids.

The sample holds one count of this clone. V and J are TRBV5-1 and TRBJ2-6; possibly TRBD1 for D (6 bases). V lost 4 bases to trimming and J lost 0 bases, with 11 bases between them. This CDR3 contains 16 residues. CDR1 and CDR2 (germline): SGHRS, YFSETQ. The CDR3 reads CASSRDISSGANVLTF. CDR3 bases: TGCGCCAGCAGCCGGGACATCAGCTCTGGGGCCAACGTCCTGACTTTC. The full variable domain, in which reference TRBV5-1 and TRBJ2-6 provide the parts outside the CDR3, is KAGVTQTPRYLIKTRGQQVTLSCSPISGHRSVSWYQQTPGQGLQFLFEYFSETQRNKGNFPGRFSGRQFSNSRSEMNVSTLELGDSALYLCASSRDISSGANVLTFGAGSRLTVL.

The gene calls are TRBV4-3 and TRBJ1-4; D gene ambiguous. The CDR3 has 14 residues. Per germline, CDR1 LGHNA and CDR2 YSLEER. Trimming took off 4 bases at V and 8 bases at J, with 14 bases between the two ends. In DNA, the CDR3 is TGCGCCAGCAGCCTGAAGGCTCGGGAGGAAAAACTGTTTTTT. Residues: CASSLKAREEKLFF.

The J gene is TRBJ1-2, the V gene TRBV12-3 or TRBV12-4; maybe TRBD1 (6 bases). The ends were cut back, 10 bases at V and 4 bases at J, with 16 bases in the middle. The CDR3 loop spans 13 amino acids. The CDR3 here is CAIWGGGFYGYTF. The CDR3 coding sequence is TGTGCCATCTGGGGAGGGGGTTTCTATGGCTACACCTTC.

The chain links TRBV2 to TRBJ2-7; possible D gene TRBD1, 5 bases. The V gene's germline CDR1 is SNHLY and CDR2 FYNNEI. V gave up 10 bases and J gave up 1 base, with 11 bases separating them. This CDR3 spans 12 amino acids. The CDR3 region is CATIRQSYEQYF. Written as DNA, the CDR3 is TGTGCCACTATTCGACAGTCCTACGAGCAGTACTTC.

The V gene is TRBV4-3, the J gene TRBJ1-2; no clear D. Trimming shortened V by 0 bases and J by 6 bases, and 14 bases separated the two germline ends. CDR1 and CDR2 (germline): LGHNA, YSLEER. This CDR3 region has 15 residues. Here the CDR3 DNA reads TGCGCCAGCAGCCAAGAACGGGGTGCGCTTGATGGCTACACCTTC. Translating it yields CASSQERGALDGYTF.

This chain links TRBV11-2 with TRBJ2-3, with 15 bases aligning to TRBD2. Germline V CDR1 and CDR2: SGHAT, FQNNGV. Trimming took 5 bases from V and 0 from J; bases not matched to a gene: 6. This CDR3 contains 18 residues. For the CDR3, the DNA is TGTGCCAGCAGCCGGACTAGCGGGGGGGGGACTAGCACAGATACGCAGTATTTT. This gives the protein CASSRTSGGGTSTDTQYF.

The V gene is TRBV11-2, the J gene TRBJ1-1; the match to TRBD1 covers 9 bases. J gave up 1 base and V 5 bases, and 5 bases lay outside the gene matches. Germline lookup yields CDR1 SGHAT and CDR2 FQNNGV. The CDR3 sequence is 15 residues long. DNA for the CDR3: TGTGCCAGCAGCCCCTCGACAGGGGGGAACACTGAAGCTTTCTTT. This sequence encodes CASSPSTGGNTEAFF.

This clone was counted a single time. This sequence joins TRBV13 and TRBJ1-1; tentatively, D is TRBD1 (6 bases). Germline lookup yields CDR1 PRHDT and CDR2 FYEKMQ (reference sequence). The V gene lost 2 bases and the J gene lost 1 base, with 11 bases spanning the gap. This CDR3 contains 15 residues. The CDR3: CASSLRGHQNTEAFF. CDR3 coding DNA: TGTGCCAGCAGCTTAAGGGGACACCAGAACACTGAAGCTTTCTTT.

The rearrangement uses TRBV6-5 and TRBJ1-6; D not resolved. The CDR3 covers 15 residues. Between the trimmed V and J ends, which lost 2 bases and 7 bases, there was a span of 12 bases. Germline V CDR1 and CDR2: MNHEY, SVGAGI. This CDR3 reads CASSYGSLANSPLHF. CDR3 coding DNA: TGTGCCAGCAGTTACGGGTCCTTAGCGAATTCACCCCTCCACTTT.

This clone turned up a few times. The J gene is TRBJ2-2, the V gene TRBV1; the table's D call TRBD2 went unverified against the DNA. TRBV1 is a pseudogene locus. The CDR3 extends over 19 amino acids. This CDR3 reads CTSSPRSTSGGLYTGELFF. The CDR3 DNA reads TGCACCAGCAGCCCCCGTTCGACTAGCGGGGGTTTATACACCGGGGAGCTGTTTTTT.

This clone has just one count. This rearrangement joins TRBV18 to TRBJ1-1; TRBD1 agrees at 9 bases. Looked up from germline, CDR1 is KGHSH and CDR2 is LQKENI. The J segment lost 3 bases and the V segment lost 5 bases, leaving 4 bases of the junction unmatched. The CDR3 is made up of 14 amino acids. CDR3 residues: CASSTQGADTEAFF. The CDR3 coding sequence is TGTGCCAGCTCAACACAGGGGGCTGACACTGAAGCTTTCTTT.

This clone has a handful of counts. This chain joins TRBV30 and TRBJ1-1; TRBD1 agrees at 7 bases. The CDR3 consists of 13 residues. The germline V gene encodes CDR1 GTSNPN and CDR2 SVGIG (reference sequence). The V and J ends lost 3 bases and 0 bases, in that order; junction bases with no gene match: 1. CDR3 sequence (DNA): TGTGCCTGGAGGACAGGGATGAACACTGAAGCTTTCTTT. Translating it yields CAWRTGMNTEAFF.

The rearrangement uses TRBV29-1 and TRBJ2-1, with 7 bases matching TRBD1. The CDR3 is 14 amino acids. Germline V gene data show CDR1 as SQVTM and CDR2 as ANQGSEA. The ends lost 3 bases at V and 3 bases at J; junction bases unmatched: 5. The CDR3 spells CSVERQGVYNEQFF. DNA for the CDR3: TGCAGCGTTGAGCGGCAGGGGGTCTACAATGAGCAGTTCTTC.

This clone has only one observation. The chain couples TRBV7-9 to TRBJ1-1; perhaps TRBD1 as D (5 bases). V was trimmed by 3 bases and J by 11 bases, leaving 22 bases between them. The CDR3 length is 15 residues. Germline values: CDR1 SEHNR, CDR2 FQNEAQ (reference sequence). CDR3 DNA: TGTGCCAGCAGCTTGGTCCAGGGAAATCCTAGTGAGGCTTTCTTT. It is translated as CASSLVQGNPSEAFF. Complete variable domain (other parts from reference TRBV7-9 and TRBJ1-1): DTGVSQNPRHKITKRGQNVTFRCDPISEHNRLYWYRQTLGQGPEFLTYFQNEAQLEKSRLLSDRFSAERPKGSFSTLEIQRTEQGDSAMYLCASSLVQGNPSEAFFGQGTRLTVV.

The table lists this clone with a count of one. The chain employs TRBV19 and TRBJ1-4; tentative D call: TRBD1 (5 bases). The germline V gene encodes CDR1 LNHDA and CDR2 SQIVND (reference sequence). CDR3 length: 17 amino acids. V lost 8 bases and J lost 4, with 23 bases in between. The CDR3 region is CASLDAGSRGLNEKLFF. The DNA of the CDR3 is TGTGCCAGTTTGGATGCAGGCTCAAGGGGCCTTAATGAAAAACTGTTTTTT.

The sample holds one count of this clone. This chain connects TRBV5-1 to TRBJ2-5; TRBD1 matches 9 bases. Germline CDR1 SGHRS, CDR2 YFSETQ. V lost 4 bases to trimming and J lost 5 bases; unmatched junction nucleotides: 15. This CDR3 is built from 17 residues. The DNA for the CDR3 is TGCGCCAGCAGCCGCCCTATAGCGGACAGGGGAAGGGAGACCCAGTACTTC. This translates into CASSRPIADRGRETQYF.

Here the CDR3 reads CASSPPDTEKLFF. The CDR3 bases are TGTGCCAGCAGCCCCCCCGACACCGAAAAACTGTTTTTT. This chain links TRBV7-2 with TRBJ1-4; unclear D gene. The V and J ends lost 5 bases and 8 bases respectively, with 12 bases between them. CDR1 is SGHTA, CDR2 FQGNSA, per germline. The length of the CDR3 is 13 residues.

This sequence joins TRBV7-2 and TRBJ1-1, with a possible D match to TRBD1 (5 bases). Germline V gene data show CDR1 as SGHTA and CDR2 as FQGNSA. The CDR3 extends over 15 amino acids. Deletions cut 5 bases from V and 4 bases from J, with 17 bases between. The CDR3 nucleotides are TGTGCCAGCAGCCTAGGGTTGGCCAGGGTCACTGAAGCTTTCTTT. Translating it yields CASSLGLARVTEAFF.